This T cell receptor (beta chain) was documented in a study of regulatory T cells in long-lasting Graves disease. This clonotype was seen ten or more times. Time point: newly diagnosed GD, antithyroid drugs for less than 3 months. The TCR library was made from RNA extracted from PBMCs. Investigators prepared the TCR beta libraries by applying iRepertoire HTBI primers and Arm-PCR of CDR3 regions. TCRdb fed the multiplex PCR reads into MiXCR, producing one record per CDR3 protein. Found here are hundreds of thousands of distinct CDR3 sequences, approximately 15% of them singletons; the top ten hold 8% to 10%. The data were also submitted as part of a second study, on T cells in Graves' hyperthyroidism and ophthalmopathy. As that report states: The TCR CDR3 first-round RT-PCR relied on the HTBI primer set.

The clonotype comes from a man aged 30 to 45 with Graves disease. The specimen comprised peripheral blood mononuclear cells (PBMCs), sampled at new diagnosis, from a patient treated with antithyroid drugs.

CDR3 nucleotide sequence: TGTGCCAGCAGTTACTCCGGGCAGAGCACAGATACGCAGTATTTT. This gives the protein CASSYSGQSTDTQYF. The chain couples TRBV6-5 to TRBJ2-3, with D uncertain. Between the trimmed V and J ends, which lost 0 bases and 0 bases, there was a span of 7 bases. This CDR3 region has 15 residues. Germline lookup yields CDR1 MNHEY and CDR2 SVGAGI.